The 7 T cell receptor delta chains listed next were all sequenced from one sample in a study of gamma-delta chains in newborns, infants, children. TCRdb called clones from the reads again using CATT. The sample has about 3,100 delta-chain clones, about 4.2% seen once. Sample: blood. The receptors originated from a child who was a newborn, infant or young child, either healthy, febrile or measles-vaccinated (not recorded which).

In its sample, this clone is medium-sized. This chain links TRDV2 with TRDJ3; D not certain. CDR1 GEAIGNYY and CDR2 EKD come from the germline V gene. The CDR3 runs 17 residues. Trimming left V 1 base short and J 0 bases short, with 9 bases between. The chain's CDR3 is CACDTERGSWDTRQMFF. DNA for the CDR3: TGTGCCTGTGACACGGAAAGAGGCTCCTGGGACACCCGACAGATGTTTTTC.

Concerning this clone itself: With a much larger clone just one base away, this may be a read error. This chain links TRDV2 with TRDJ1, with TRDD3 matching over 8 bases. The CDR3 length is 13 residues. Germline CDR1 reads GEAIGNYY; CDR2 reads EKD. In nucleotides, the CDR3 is TGTGCCTGTGACACCTGGGGGATCGATAAACTCACCTTT. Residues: CACDTWGIDKLTF.

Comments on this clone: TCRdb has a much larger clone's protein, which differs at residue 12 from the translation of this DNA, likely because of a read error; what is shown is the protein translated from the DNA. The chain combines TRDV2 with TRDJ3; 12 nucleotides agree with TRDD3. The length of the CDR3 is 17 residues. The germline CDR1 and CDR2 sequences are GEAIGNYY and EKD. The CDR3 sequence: CACDILGDTWDARQMFF. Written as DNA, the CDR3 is TGTGCCTGTGACATACTGGGGGATACCTGGGACGCCCGACAGATGTTTTTC.

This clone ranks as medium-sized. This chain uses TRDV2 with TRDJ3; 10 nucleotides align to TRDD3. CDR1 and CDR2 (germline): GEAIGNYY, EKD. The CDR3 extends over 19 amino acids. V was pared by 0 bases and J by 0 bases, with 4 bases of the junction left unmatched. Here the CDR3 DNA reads TGTGCCTGTGACACCTGGGGGATACTAAGCTCCTGGGACACCCGACAGATGTTTTTC. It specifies CACDTWGILSSWDTRQMFF.

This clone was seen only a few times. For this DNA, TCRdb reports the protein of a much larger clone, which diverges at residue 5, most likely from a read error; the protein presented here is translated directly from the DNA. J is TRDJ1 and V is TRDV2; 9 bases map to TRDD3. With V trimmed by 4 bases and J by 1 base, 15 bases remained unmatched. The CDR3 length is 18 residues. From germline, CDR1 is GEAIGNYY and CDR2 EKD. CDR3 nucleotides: TGTGCCTGTGAGCCCCTCGGTACTAGGGGATACGTCACCGATAAACTCATCTTT. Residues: CACEPLGTRGYVTDKLIF.

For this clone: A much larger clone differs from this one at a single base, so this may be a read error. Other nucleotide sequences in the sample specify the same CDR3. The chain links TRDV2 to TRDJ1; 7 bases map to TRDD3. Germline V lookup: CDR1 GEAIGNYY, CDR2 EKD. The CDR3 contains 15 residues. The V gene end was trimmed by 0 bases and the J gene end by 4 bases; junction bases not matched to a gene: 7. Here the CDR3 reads CACDTAGGSRDKLIF. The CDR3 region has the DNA TGTGCCTGTGACACCGCAGGGGGATCCCGCGATAAACTCATCTTT.

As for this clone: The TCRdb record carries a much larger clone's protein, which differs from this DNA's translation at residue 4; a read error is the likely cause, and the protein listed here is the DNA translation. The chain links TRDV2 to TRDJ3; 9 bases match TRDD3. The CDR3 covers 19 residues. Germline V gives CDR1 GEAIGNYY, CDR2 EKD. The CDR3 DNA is TGTGCCTGTGTCACCGTGTACTGGGGGAGCTCCTGGGACACCCGACAGATGTTTTTC. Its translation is CACVTVYWGSSWDTRQMFF.